This TCR beta chain was observed in a study of T cells after yellow fever vaccination (dated by TCRdb to between 2018 and 2021). General notes on the study: Libraries from fractions with low cell numbers were prepared with the SMART-Seq v4 Ultra Low Input RNA kit. To follow T-cell clones before and after primary and booster YFV17D yellow fever vaccination, bulk TCR alpha and beta repertoires were sequenced over time. Blood was collected at multiple timepoints before and after primary and secondary immunization, and bulk PBMC replicates and cell subsets were isolated. Two healthy male donors, one aged 18 to 29 and one aged 30 to 40 years, made up the cohort.

There are 13 amino acids in the CDR3, from cysteine to phenylalanine inclusive. CDR3 DNA only is kept here, 39 bases in frame from base 1. The germline V gene (reference sequence) yields SEHNR for CDR1 and FQNEAQ for CDR2. Between the V and J ends, shortened by 4 bases and 8 bases respectively, the junction contains 14 bases. TCR cDNA was made using 5'RACE template switching, a step that added a universal primer site and unique molecular identifiers. Priming of cDNA synthesis was performed from both the TCR alpha and TCR beta constant segments. Library amplification involved two PCR steps, and the second step added sample barcodes and sequencing adapters. Libraries were sequenced on Illumina HiSeq 2500 (2x100 bp) or NovaSeq (2x150 bp). From the authors' description of their analysis: MIGEC was used to demultiplex reads and collapse the reads into UMI consensus sequences, and MiXCR was used for V(D)J alignment. Vaccine-responding clonotypes were identified with edgeR using replicate PBMC samples, with FDR below 0.01 and a log2 fold change above 5 up to day 15 being required. Bulk clonotypes were assigned CD4 or CD8 identity according to which sequenced CD4 or CD8 repertoire held them at higher abundance. Clonotypes enriched at least 10-fold in dextramer-positive versus dextramer-negative fractions were classed as NS4B-specific, and CD4-biased clonotypes were left out. TCRdb reworked the public reads: Q25 trimming with fastp, MiXCR clone assembly, productive beta chains retained. Identical CDR3 protein sequences are pooled into one entry, listed with their most common genes and DNA. TCRdb's processing, not the authors', yielded these V and J calls. The sample table shows about 85,000 distinct CDR3 sequences, and roughly 15% are seen once. The top ten clones comprise 20% to 25% of the sample.

This clonotype turned up a few times. Base qualities are not recorded, but no much larger clone differs from it by a single base. General findings and caveats noted by the study authors: Compared with the primary T-cell response, the secondary T-cell response was faster but weaker, reaching its peak on day 5 rather than on day 15. After the booster, most of the clones that had expanded following primary vaccination were detected again (roughly 96% of CD4 and roughly nine tenths of CD8), which suggests that memory was broadly maintained. Because the study included only two donors, the extent to which the findings can be generalized is limited. A small fraction of clonotypes showed up in both the CD4 and CD8 compartments, probably as a result of convergent recombination. FACS-sorted repertoires could contain abundant contaminating clonotypes from the bulk population, so computational filtering was required.

This specimen's treatment or condition label, interpreted: live attenuated yellow fever vaccine strain. A standard Ficoll-Paque protocol was used to isolate PBMCs from peripheral blood. With anti-CD3 and anti-CD8 staining plus a dextramer loaded with the yellow fever NS4B epitope peptide, the researchers sorted epitope-specific CD8 T cells. TriZol was used to extract RNA from bulk PBMCs, from CD4 and CD8 fractions, and from dextramer-positive and dextramer-negative fractions. This TCR came from a man younger than 35 who received the YFV17D yellow fever vaccine. The rearranged chain carries TRBV7-9 and TRBJ1-2, with the D gene too uncertain to name. The sequencing used CD8+ T cells not binding an NS4B(214-222) dextramer, sorted from PBMCs, collected around 3 weeks after the first yellow fever vaccination. The sample's cell subset or site label, decoded: NS4B epitope dextramer-negative CD8 T cells. The nucleotide sequence reads TGTGCCAGCAGCTCCGGACTCTCTGAAGGCTACACCTTC. Its amino acids are CASSSGLSEGYTF.